This T cell receptor beta chain was observed in a study of blood T cell repertoires in COVID-19. Study at large: Sources were T cells, B-cell-depleted T cells, or PBMCs; the material itself was cDNA or gDNA.

In the authors' workflow: Researchers report that nucleated cell counts were estimated from reference gene primer amplification. Some clones are missing from TCRdb's copy, which holds only in-frame ones; the method was immunoSEQ multiplex PCR. V and J calls and clone size come straight from that table; D and trimming were deduced from the DNA. The sample lists 36,000 or so clones; around 90% were seen once. What was sequenced was peripheral blood. This TCR was recovered from a woman aged 70 to 79 with active COVID-19.

CDR3 bases: TGTGCCAGCAGCTCTGGACAGAACACAGATACGCAGTATTTT. The encoded protein is CASSSGQNTDTQYF. J is TRBJ2-3 and V is TRBV11-3; weak D call: TRBD1 (6 bases). V was pared by 4 bases and J by 2 bases, with 10 bases between. The CDR3 has 14 amino acids. CDR1 is SGHNT, CDR2 YENEEA, per germline.